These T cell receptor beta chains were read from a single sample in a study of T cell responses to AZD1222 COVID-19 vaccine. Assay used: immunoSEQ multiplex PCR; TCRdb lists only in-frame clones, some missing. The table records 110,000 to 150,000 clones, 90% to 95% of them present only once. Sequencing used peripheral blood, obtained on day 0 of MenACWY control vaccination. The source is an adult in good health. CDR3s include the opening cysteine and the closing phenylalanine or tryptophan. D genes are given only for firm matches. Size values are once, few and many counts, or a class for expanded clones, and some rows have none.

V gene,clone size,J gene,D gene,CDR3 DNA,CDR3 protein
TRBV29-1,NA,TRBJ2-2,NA,TGCAGCGTTGAGCGCGAGGGTGGGGGCACCGGGGAGCTGTTTTTT,CSVEREGGGTGELFF
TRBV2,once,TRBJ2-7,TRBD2,TGTGCCAGCAGGGAGGGACTAGCGATCTACGAGCAGTACTTC,CASREGLAIYEQYF
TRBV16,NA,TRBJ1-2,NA,TGTGCCAGCAGCCAATGGTTGGGCAGTAACTATGGCTACACCTTC,CASSQWLGSNYGYTF
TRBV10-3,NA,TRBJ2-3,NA,TGTGCCATCAGTGAAGTCATTGGGGCAGATACGCAGTATTTT,CAISEVIGADTQYF
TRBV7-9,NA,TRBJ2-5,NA,TGTGCCAGCAGCCGTAGTGGCCTGGAGACCCAGTACTTC,CASSRSGLETQYF
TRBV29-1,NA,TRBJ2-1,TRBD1,TGCAGCGTGCCCCAGGGGGCGGGGTGGGGCAATGAGCAGTTCTTC,CSVPQGAGWGNEQFF
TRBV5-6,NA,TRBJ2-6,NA,TGTGCCAGCAGCTTGGACCAGGGTGCTGGGGCCAACGTCCTGACTTTC,CASSLDQGAGANVLTF
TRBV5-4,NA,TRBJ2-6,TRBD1,TGTGCCAGCAGCTCCCGGACAGGGATTGGGGCCAACGTCCTGACTTTC,CASSSRTGIGANVLTF
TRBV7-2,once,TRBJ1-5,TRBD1,TGTGCCAGCAGCGCCGGGACAGTTAGCAATCAGCCCCAGCATTTT,CASSAGTVSNQPQHF
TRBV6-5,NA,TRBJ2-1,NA,TGTGCCAGTCGTGGCCGGGGCGGTTGGAATGAGCAGTTCTTC,CASRGRGGWNEQFF
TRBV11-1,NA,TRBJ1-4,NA,TGTGCCAGCAGCCTGACGTTGAGTGAAAAACTGTTTTTT,CASSLTLSEKLFF
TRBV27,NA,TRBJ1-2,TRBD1,TGTGCCAGCAGTTTATTGATCGGGACAGGGGCGAATGGCTACACCTTC,CASSLLIGTGANGYTF
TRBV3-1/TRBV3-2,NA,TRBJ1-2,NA,TGTGCCAGCAGCCAAGGTCCATGGGATTTGGGGGGCTACACCTTC,CASSQGPWDLGGYTF
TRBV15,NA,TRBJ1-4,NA,TGTGCCACCAGCAGAGAGGGACGACTGGGGGGTGCGAAACTGTTTTTT,CATSREGRLGGAKLFF
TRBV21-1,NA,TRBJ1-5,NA,TGTGCCAGCAGCAAAGAGGGGGGGGCGAGTCGAGGAGGTGGCAATCAGCCCCAGCATTTT,CASSKEGGASRGGGNQPQHF
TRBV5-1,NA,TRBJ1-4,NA,TGCGCCAGCAGACAAGACAGTAATAATGAAAAACTGTTTTTT,CASRQDSNNEKLFF
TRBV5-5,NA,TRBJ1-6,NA,TGTGCCAGCAGCTTGTCGGGGGGAGGCTCACCCCTCCACTTT,CASSLSGGGSPLHF
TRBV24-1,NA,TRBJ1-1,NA,TGTGCCACCCGAGACTCGGCAGGGGCTAACACTGAAGCTTTCTTT,CATRDSAGANTEAFF
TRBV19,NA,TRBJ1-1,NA,TGTGCCAGTAGTACGCTAATAGGGACTGAAGCTTTCTTT,CASSTLIGTEAFF
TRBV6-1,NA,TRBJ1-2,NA,TGTGCCAGCAGTGACAGGGGAGGGTATGGCTACACCTTC,CASSDRGGYGYTF
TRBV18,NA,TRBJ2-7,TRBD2,TGTGCCAGCTCACCACCGATTCCTGGGACTAGCGGGAGGGCCGCCTACGAGCAGTACTTC,CASSPPIPGTSGRAAYEQYF
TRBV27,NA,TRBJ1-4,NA,TGTGCCAGCAGTTTCGAAGGGCCCTGGGCGGGGAGGACTAATGAAAAACTGTTTTTT,CASSFEGPWAGRTNEKLFF
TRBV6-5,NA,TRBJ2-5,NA,TGTGCCAGCAGAGCCGAGGTGGGGGAGACCCAGTACTTC,CASRAEVGETQYF
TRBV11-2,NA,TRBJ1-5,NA,TGTGCCAGCAGCTTAGAAGGACTTCTTAATCAGCCCCAGCATTTT,CASSLEGLLNQPQHF
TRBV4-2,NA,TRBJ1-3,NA,TGTGCCAGCAGCCAAGAAGGCGGAAGCGGGCTTTCCGGCTCTGGAAACACCATATATTTT,CASSQEGGSGLSGSGNTIYF
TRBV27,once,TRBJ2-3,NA,TGTGCCAGCAGTTTCTCGGGCACAGATACGCAGTATTTT,CASSFSGTDTQYF
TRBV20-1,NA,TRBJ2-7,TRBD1,TGCAGTGCCAGGACAGGGGGCGAGCAGTACTTC,CSARTGGEQYF
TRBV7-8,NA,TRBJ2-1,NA,TGTGCCAGCAGTTACAGGGTTTGGCCTTCCAATGAGCAGTTCTTC,CASSYRVWPSNEQFF
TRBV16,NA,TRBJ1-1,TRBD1,TGTGCCAGCAGCCAATTCACAGGGGGCGTGGGGACTGAAGCTTTCTTT,CASSQFTGGVGTEAFF
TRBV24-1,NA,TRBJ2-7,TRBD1,TGTGCCACCAGTGACCCCGGGACAGGGGCCTACGAGCAGTACTTC,CATSDPGTGAYEQYF
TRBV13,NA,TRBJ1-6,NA,TGTGCCAGCAGCCTCGCGGGGGCGGACTCACCCCTCCACTTT,CASSLAGADSPLHF
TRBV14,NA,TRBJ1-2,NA,TGTGCCAGCAGCCAACTTCTGGGCGGCTACACCTTC,CASSQLLGGYTF
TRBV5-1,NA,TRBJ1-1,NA,TGCGCCAGCAGCTTGTTAGGTTTAAACACTGAAGCTTTCTTT,CASSLLGLNTEAFF
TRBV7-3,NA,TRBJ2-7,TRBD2,TGTGCCAGCAGCTTAGCTGGGCTAGCGGGAGATGAGCAGTACTTC,CASSLAGLAGDEQYF
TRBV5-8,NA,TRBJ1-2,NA,TGTGCCAGCAGCTTCAGGTATAACTATGGCTACACCTTC,CASSFRYNYGYTF
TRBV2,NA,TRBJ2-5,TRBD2,TGTGCCAGCAGTGACGCGGGAGCCCTCCAAGAGACCCAGTACTTC,CASSDAGALQETQYF
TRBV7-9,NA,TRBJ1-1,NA,TGTGCCAGCAGCCAAAAATCTGGGTTTATGAACACTGAAGCTTTCTTT,CASSQKSGFMNTEAFF
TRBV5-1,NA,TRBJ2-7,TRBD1,TGCGCCAGCAGCTTGGGCACAGGGGAACGCGAGCAGTACTTC,CASSLGTGEREQYF
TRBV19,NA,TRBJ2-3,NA,TGTGCCAGTAGTAGCCATAGGGGGGGTAGCACAGATACGCAGTATTTT,CASSSHRGGSTDTQYF
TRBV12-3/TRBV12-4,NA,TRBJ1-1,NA,TGTGCCAGCAGTTTTAGCAGCACTGAAGCTTTCTTT,CASSFSSTEAFF